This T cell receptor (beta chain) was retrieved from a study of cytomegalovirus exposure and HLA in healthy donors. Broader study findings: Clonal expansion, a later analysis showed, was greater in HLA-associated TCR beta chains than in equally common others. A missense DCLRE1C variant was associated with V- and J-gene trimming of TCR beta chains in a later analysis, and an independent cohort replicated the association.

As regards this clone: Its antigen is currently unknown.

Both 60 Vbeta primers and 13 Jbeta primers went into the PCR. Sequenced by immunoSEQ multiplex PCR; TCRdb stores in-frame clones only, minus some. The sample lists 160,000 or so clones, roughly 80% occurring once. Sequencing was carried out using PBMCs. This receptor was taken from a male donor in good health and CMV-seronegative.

The CDR3 bases are TGTGCCAGCAGTTTCCGTTCAGGGTGGGAGACCCAGTACTTC. Translated: CASSFRSGWETQYF. The chain combines TRBV28 with TRBJ2-5; a possible D gene is TRBD1 (5 bases). This CDR3 is 14 amino acids long. Trimming pared 3 bases from V and 5 bases from J, leaving 13 bases between. Germline CDR1 reads MDHEN; CDR2 reads SYDVKM.